The 22 T cell receptor beta chains listed next were all sequenced from one sample in a study of Ad26.COV2.S vaccination and SARS-CoV-2 variants. The protocol was immunoSEQ multiplex PCR, while the TCRdb copy is restricted to in-frame clones and leaves out a portion. This sample has roughly 320,000 clones, with around 81% found just once. The sample's treatment: some 20 received Ad26.COV2.S at low or high dose, single or two shots; five or six received placebo; per-sample allocation not given. Sampling took place 63 days after the first vaccine or placebo injection. The source material was peripheral blood, sampled in a trial of Ad26.COV2.S vaccine versus placebo. These receptor sequences come from a person between 18 and 59 years old who received the Ad26.COV2.S COVID-19 vaccine or a placebo.

J is TRBJ1-2 and V is TRBV28, with D perhaps matching TRBD1 (5 bases). The V end was cut by 6 bases, the J end by 2 bases, with 10 bases between. This CDR3 has 13 amino acids. From germline, CDR1 is MDHEN and CDR2 SYDVKM. The CDR3 DNA is TGTGCCAGCAGACCTTGGGGGAACTATGGCTACACCTTC. It codes for CASRPWGNYGYTF.

This chain uses TRBV14 with TRBJ2-1; 8 bases fit TRBD1. With V trimmed by 1 base and J by 4 bases, 3 bases remained unmatched. The CDR3 length is 15 residues. Germline CDR1 and CDR2: SGHDN and FVKESK. Here the CDR3 reads CASSQGRDRYNEQFF. CDR3 in DNA: TGTGCCAGCAGCCAAGGCCGGGACAGGTACAATGAGCAGTTCTTC. Based on the CDR3 plus reference TRBV14 and TRBJ2-1, the full variable domain is EAGVTQFPSHSVIEKGQTVTLRCDPISGHDNLYWYRRVMGKEIKFLLHFVKESKQDESGMPNNRFLAERTGGTYSTLKVQPAELEDSGVYFCASSQGRDRYNEQFFGPGTRLTVL.

In this sample, this clone turned up once. The V and J genes are TRBV11-2 and TRBJ2-1; D unclear. The CDR3 covers 13 residues. V shed 3 bases and J shed 9 bases, with 12 bases lying between them. The germline gives CDR1 SGHAT, CDR2 FQNNGV. CDR3: CASSLTPWGEQFF. CDR3 nucleotide sequence: TGTGCCAGCAGCTTGACCCCCTGGGGTGAGCAGTTCTTC.

This sequence joins TRBV28 and TRBJ2-3; 9 bases agree with TRBD1. The CDR3 sequence is 18 residues long. Germline V gene lookup returns CDR1 MDHEN and CDR2 SYDVKM. Unmatched junction bases numbered 17, after V lost 10 bases and J lost 0 bases. CDR3 in amino acids: CAISEQGARFSSTDTQYF. The CDR3, as DNA: TGTGCCATATCCGAACAGGGGGCTCGTTTTTCTAGCACAGATACGCAGTATTTT.

The chain carries TRBV5-1 and TRBJ2-5; D possibly corresponds to TRBD1 (6 bases). CDR1 is SGHRS and CDR2 is YFSETQ in the germline V gene. V shed 0 bases and J shed 1 base, with 13 bases lying between them. This CDR3 is built from 16 residues. CDR3 in amino acids: CASSLGGGLTQETQYF. The DNA of the CDR3 is TGCGCCAGCAGCTTGGGTGGGGGCCTTACCCAAGAGACCCAGTACTTC.

This sequence joins TRBV6-5 and TRBJ2-4; 9 bases agree with TRBD1. CDR1 MNHEY and CDR2 SVGAGI come from the germline V gene. V lost 7 bases to trimming and J lost 10 bases; unmatched junction nucleotides: 11. This CDR3 comprises 14 residues. The CDR3 region has the DNA TGTGCCAGCATTTCTCCGGGACAGGGTAGTATTCAGTACTTC. Translating gives CASISPGQGSIQYF.

J is TRBJ2-5 and V is TRBV28, with D hard to call. Trimming took off 5 bases at V and 0 bases at J, with 16 bases between the two ends. Germline V gives CDR1 MDHEN, CDR2 SYDVKM. The CDR3 is made up of 16 amino acids. As DNA, the CDR3 is TGTGCCAGCAGTCCCGCTCTGGACCAAGACCAAGAGACCCAGTACTTC. Translated, it gives CASSPALDQDQETQYF.

This chain connects TRBV29-1 to TRBJ1-2; 8 bases line up with TRBD1. V lost 3 bases to trimming and J lost 4 bases; unmatched junction nucleotides: 7. This CDR3 contains 14 residues. Germline loops: CDR1 SQVTM, CDR2 ANQGSEA. This CDR3 is CSVEGTGLTYGYTF. The CDR3 region has the DNA TGCAGCGTTGAGGGGACAGGCCTGACCTATGGCTACACCTTC. The full variable domain, in which reference TRBV29-1 and TRBJ1-2 provide the parts outside the CDR3, is SAVISQKPSRDICQRGTSLTIQCQVDSQVTMMFWYRQQPGQSLTLIATANQGSEATYESGFVIDKFPISRPNLTFSTLTVSNMSPEDSSIYLCSVEGTGLTYGYTFGSGTRLTVV.

The V gene is TRBV7-3, the J gene TRBJ2-3; TRBD2 might be the D (7 bases). The CDR3 extends over 14 amino acids. Deletions cut 8 bases from V and 2 bases from J, with 14 bases between. The V gene's germline CDR1 is SGHTA and CDR2 FQGTGA. For the CDR3, the DNA is TGTGCCAGCGGTAAGGCGGGGGCCACAGATACGCAGTATTTT. Translation gives CASGKAGATDTQYF.

This chain uses TRBV27 with TRBJ2-3; unclear D gene. V dropped 5 bases and J dropped 1 base, with 16 bases sitting between them. Germline-derived CDR1 and CDR2 are MNHEY and SMNVEV (reference sequence). The CDR3 extends over 16 amino acids. The CDR3, as DNA: TGTGCCAGCAGTCCCACAACCTGGTACCGCACAGATACGCAGTATTTT. It yields the protein CASSPTTWYRTDTQYF.

CDR3 DNA sequence: TGCAGCGTTGATGGGCAGCACGGGGGAAACACCATATATTTT. Translating gives CSVDGQHGGNTIYF. The rearrangement joins TRBV29-1 to TRBJ1-3; D not resolved. The CDR3 is 14 residues long. V lost 3 bases and J lost 4, with 13 bases in between. The germline V gene encodes CDR1 SQVTM and CDR2 ANQGSEA.

This rearrangement joins TRBV7-9 to TRBJ2-7, with a tentative D call TRBD2 (6 bases). V lost 7 bases and J 6 bases, leaving 13 bases between the germline ends. The CDR3 has 12 residues. Germline CDR1 is SEHNR and CDR2 is FQNEAQ (reference sequence). This CDR3 is CASTSGGAEQYF. CDR3 bases: TGTGCCAGCACCTCCGGAGGGGCCGAGCAGTACTTC.

This chain uses TRBV6-6 with TRBJ1-3; D remains unclear. Trimming pared 6 bases from V and 0 bases from J, leaving 12 bases between. There are 15 residues in the CDR3. The V gene's germline CDR1 is MNHNY and CDR2 SVGAGI (reference sequence). This chain's CDR3 is CASRHIGSSGNTIYF. CDR3 sequence (DNA): TGTGCCAGCAGACACATAGGGAGCTCTGGAAACACCATATATTTT.

The chain recombines TRBV5-1 with TRBJ2-7; perhaps D is TRBD1 or TRBD2 (5 bases each). V lost 4 bases to trimming and J lost 3 bases, with 14 bases between them. Germline CDR1 and CDR2: SGHRS and YFSETQ. There are 14 residues in the CDR3. The CDR3 nucleotides are TGCGCCAGCAGCCCGGAGGAAGGGGTCTACGAGCAGTACTTC. Protein sequence: CASSPEEGVYEQYF.

The J gene is TRBJ1-2, the V gene TRBV3-1 (or the pseudogene TRBV3-2), with D tentatively TRBD1 (6 bases). Looked up from germline, CDR1 is LGHDT and CDR2 is YNNKEL (reference sequence). The V end was cut by 0 bases, the J end by 5 bases, with 16 bases between. The CDR3 extends over 16 amino acids. CDR3 DNA: TGTGCCAGCAGCCAAGATCCGGGGGGCTTGAGGTATGGCTACACCTTC. This translates into CASSQDPGGLRYGYTF.

The chain employs TRBV11-2 and TRBJ2-7; D is uncertain. V gave up 2 bases and J gave up 3 bases, with 8 bases separating them. Per the germline V gene, CDR1 is SGHAT and CDR2 is FQNNGV. This CDR3 is 13 amino acids long. CDR3 residues: CASSLSLNYEQYF. Here the CDR3 DNA reads TGTGCCAGCAGCTTATCACTGAACTACGAGCAGTACTTC.

This sequence joins TRBV5-5 and TRBJ2-6, with D possibly being TRBD2 (5 bases). The ends were cut back, 4 bases at V and 0 bases at J, with 11 bases in the middle. The CDR3 sequence is 16 residues long. CDR1 SGHKS and CDR2 YYEKEE come from the germline V gene (reference sequence). Here the CDR3 DNA reads TGTGCCAGCAGCCCTCGGGAATACTCTGGGGCCAACGTCCTGACTTTC. Its translation is CASSPREYSGANVLTF.

The V call is TRBV7-2, the J call TRBJ2-2, with D perhaps matching TRBD2 (10 bases). Trimming removed 8 bases from V and 5 bases from J, with 27 bases in between. CDR1 and CDR2 from the germline V gene are SGHTA and FQGNSA. This CDR3 comprises 18 residues. The CDR3 DNA follows: TGTGCCAGCCGCAGGGACAGGGCGGCTAGCGGGGGAACCGGGGAGCTGTTTTTT. Its protein is CASRRDRAASGGTGELFF. Variable domain in full (rest from reference TRBV7-2 and TRBJ2-2): GAGVSQSPSNKVTEKGKDVELRCDPISGHTALYWYRQSLGQGLEFLIYFQGNSAPDKSGLPSDRFSAERTGGSVSTLTIQRTQQEDSAVYLCASRRDRAASGGTGELFFGEGSRLTVL.

The CDR3 DNA follows: TGTGCCAGTCGGAGGGCTATCAACACTGAAGCTTTCTTT. As protein: CASRRAINTEAFF. The rearrangement uses TRBV6-6 and TRBJ1-1; D ambiguous. V shed 9 bases and J shed 2 bases, with 13 bases lying between them. Germline CDR1 is MNHNY and CDR2 is SVGAGI (reference sequence). CDR3 length: 13 residues.

The V call is TRBV7-8, the J call TRBJ1-1, with TRBD1 as a possible D gene (6 bases). Per the germline V gene, CDR1 is SGHVS and CDR2 is FQNEAQ. Trimming took off 5 bases at V and 5 bases at J, with 21 bases between the two ends. The CDR3 covers 16 residues. The CDR3 loop is CASSPPPGGAKTEAFF. CDR3 in DNA: TGTGCCAGCAGCCCCCCCCCGGGGGGCGCTAAAACTGAAGCTTTCTTT. The whole variable domain, remainder taken from reference TRBV7-8 and TRBJ1-1, is GAGVSQSPRYKVAKRGQDVALRCDPISGHVSLFWYQQALGQGPEFLTYFQNEAQLDKSGLPSDRFFAERPEGSVSTLKIQRTQQEDSAVYLCASSPPPGGAKTEAFFGQGTRLTVV.

The chain joins TRBV7-9 to TRBJ2-1; unclear D gene. Trimming pared 2 bases from V and 5 bases from J, leaving 7 bases between. This CDR3 comprises 13 residues. The V gene's germline CDR1 is SEHNR and CDR2 FQNEAQ (reference sequence). The CDR3 here is CASSLRVDNEQFF. CDR3 coding DNA: TGTGCCAGCAGCTTAAGGGTCGACAATGAGCAGTTCTTC.

This chain connects TRBV21-1 to TRBJ1-6. TRBV21-1 counts as a pseudogene. This CDR3 has 16 residues. In DNA form, the CDR3 reads TGTGCCAGCACAAAACGGAGGGATCCCTATAATTCACCCCTCCACTTT. It translates to CASTKRRDPYNSPLHF.